Below, 4 T cell receptor beta chains from the same sample are listed, as sequenced in a study of blood T cell repertoires in COVID-19. Profiled with immunoSEQ multiplex PCR; TCRdb holds only in-frame clones, not every one. Of around 620,000 clones in the sample, around 90% were seen once. The sequenced sample was peripheral blood. The receptors stem from a young woman with acute or convalescent COVID-19.

This chain uses TRBV5-4 with TRBJ2-3, with TRBD2 identical over 10 bases. Unmatched junction bases numbered 4, after V lost 4 bases and J lost 2 bases. This CDR3 is built from 15 residues. The germline gives CDR1 SGHNT, CDR2 YYREEE (reference sequence). The CDR3 coding sequence is TGTGCCAGCAGCCAGCGGGGGGGCCTCACAGATACGCAGTATTTT. It specifies CASSQRGGLTDTQYF. Full variable domain (outside the CDR3, taken from reference TRBV5-4 and TRBJ2-3): ETGVTQSPTHLIKTRGQQVTLRCSSQSGHNTVSWYQQALGQGPQFIFQYYREEENGRGNFPPRFSGLQFPNYSSELNVNALELDDSALYLCASSQRGGLTDTQYFGPGTRLTVL.

The chain combines TRBV29-1 with TRBJ1-1; a weak D match, TRBD1 (5 bases). The CDR3 loop spans 12 amino acids. The germline V gene encodes CDR1 SQVTM and CDR2 ANQGSEA. Deletions cut 8 bases from V and 0 bases from J, with 10 bases between. In DNA, the CDR3 is TGCAGCCCAAGACAGATGAACACTGAAGCTTTCTTT. This encodes CSPRQMNTEAFF.

V gene TRBV25-1 combines with J gene TRBJ2-3, with 8 nucleotides matching TRBD1. The CDR3 runs to 16 residues. The V segment lost 4 bases and the J segment 0 bases; nucleotides outside the gene matches: 6. In germline, CDR1 is MGHDK, CDR2 SYGVNS. The CDR3 bases are TGTGCCAGCAGTGGCGACAGGGGTTATAGCACAGATACGCAGTATTTT. Residues: CASSGDRGYSTDTQYF. Together with reference TRBV25-1 and TRBJ2-3, the CDR3 gives the full variable domain: EADIYQTPRYLVIGTGKKITLECSQTMGHDKMYWYQQDPGMELHLIHYSYGVNSTEKGDLSSESTVSRIRTEHFPLTLESARPSHTSQYLCASSGDRGYSTDTQYFGPGTRLTVL.

The V call is TRBV27, the J call TRBJ1-1, with D tentatively TRBD1 (6 bases). This CDR3 region has 16 residues. The germline V gene has CDR1 MNHEY and CDR2 SMNVEV (reference sequence). Trimming left V 8 bases short and J 0 bases short, with 19 bases between. The CDR3 DNA follows: TGTGCCAGCGGGAAAGTCACGGACAGCTTGAACACTGAAGCTTTCTTT. This sequence encodes CASGKVTDSLNTEAFF.